This paragraph reports one T cell receptor (beta chain). The data originate from a study of blood T cell repertoires in COVID-19. Clinical history as reported by participants underpinned cohort assignment. Cohort 3 donors were reported recovered after two negative PCRs, clearance, or symptom resolution. Methods used by the authors: Counts of nucleated cells, estimated from reference gene primer amplification, were obtained. TCRdb keeps only in-frame clones here, not all; method: immunoSEQ multiplex PCR. The V and J calls and the clone size are those of that table, but D and trimming were determined from the DNA. Among approximately 270,000 clones listed, around 85% were seen once. The CDR3 is made up of 16 amino acids. Per the germline V gene, CDR1 is SGDLS and CDR2 is YYNGEE. J was trimmed by 7 bases and V by 0 bases; bases with no gene match: 6.

This sequence joins TRBV9 and TRBJ2-2; 10 bases map to TRBD2. Sequencing was done on a sample of PBMCs or T cells enriched from blood (not recorded which). The sequence derives from a woman under 40 who had recovered from COVID-19. The CDR3 reads CASSVGLAGSGGELFF. The CDR3, as DNA: TGTGCCAGCAGCGTAGGACTAGCGGGTTCGGGCGGGGAGCTGTTTTTT.